Presented here are 8 T cell receptor beta chains from one specimen sequenced in a study of blood T cell repertoires in COVID-19 (dated by TCRdb to 2020 to 2021). The library was produced with the immunoSEQ multiplex PCR assay. The source is immuneACCESS, and TCRdb retained only in-frame sequences with V and J called. Part of the clones is not carried over; for the studies checked, unresolved V genes explain less than half of this, and the remainder is unexplained. The sample table contains fewer than 300,000 clones; only one count was recorded for around four fifths of them. Of the sample, roughly 5.8% falls within the top ten clones. The source material was peripheral blood. Every receptor here comes from an elderly man with acute or convalescent COVID-19.

This chain links TRBV7-9 with TRBJ2-1; D ambiguous. The CDR3 totals 14 residues. V lost 3 bases and J 2 bases, leaving 8 bases between the germline ends. Per germline, CDR1 SEHNR and CDR2 FQNEAQ (reference sequence). This chain's CDR3 is CASSFLTPYNEQFF. The CDR3 nucleotides are TGTGCCAGCAGCTTCTTAACTCCCTACAATGAGCAGTTCTTC.

This sequence joins TRBV5-1 and TRBJ2-1, with 9 nucleotides matching TRBD2. J was trimmed by 2 bases and V by 4 bases; bases with no gene match: 7. In germline, CDR1 is SGHRS, CDR2 YFSETQ. The CDR3 has 16 amino acids. This chain's CDR3 is CASSASGRSAYNEQFF. DNA of the CDR3: TGCGCCAGCAGCGCAAGCGGGAGGTCCGCCTACAATGAGCAGTTCTTC.

This clone was detected only a few times. This rearrangement joins TRBV4-2 to TRBJ2-2, with a weak D call TRBD2 (6 bases). This CDR3 region has 14 residues. The germline V gene has CDR1 LGHNA and CDR2 YNFKEQ. V lost 3 bases to trimming and J lost 7 bases, with 12 bases between them. CDR3 sequence (DNA): TGTGCCAGCAGCCACCCGACTAGTGGCGGGGAGCTGTTTTTT. Its protein product is CASSHPTSGGELFF.

The chain has TRBV27 and TRBJ2-5, with a weak D call TRBD1 (6 bases). V lost 6 bases and J lost 2, with 13 bases in between. The CDR3 loop spans 14 amino acids. The V gene's germline CDR1 is MNHEY and CDR2 SMNVEV (reference sequence). CDR3: CASRGTGWQETQYF. Here the CDR3 DNA reads TGTGCCAGCAGGGGCACAGGGTGGCAAGAGACCCAGTACTTC.

The J gene is TRBJ1-2, the V gene TRBV19, with a weak D call TRBD1 (5 bases). Germline CDR1 and CDR2: LNHDA and SQIVND (reference sequence). This CDR3 has 13 amino acids. With 3 bases removed from V and 4 bases from J, the gap between germline ends came to 9 bases. CDR3 sequence (DNA): TGTGCCAGTAGTATGAGGACACTCTATGGCTACACCTTC. Translation: CASSMRTLYGYTF.

The chain employs TRBV7-9 and TRBJ1-4, with D perhaps TRBD1 (5 bases). V lost 1 base to trimming and J lost 6 bases, with 12 bases between them. From germline, CDR1 is SEHNR and CDR2 FQNEAQ (reference sequence). The length of the CDR3 is 15 residues. CDR3 coding DNA: TGTGCCAGCAGCTTAGGAACCCTCAGGGATGAAAAACTGTTTTTT. It specifies CASSLGTLRDEKLFF.

The V and J genes are TRBV7-6 and TRBJ2-1; TRBD2 matches 8 bases. The V gene's germline CDR1 is SGHVS and CDR2 FNYEAQ. Trimming took 1 base from V and 4 from J; bases not matched to a gene: 12. This CDR3 is built from 18 residues. DNA of the CDR3: TGTGCCAGCAGCTTAGGTAGAGGGCTAGCGGGTGAATACAATGAGCAGTTCTTC. Its protein is CASSLGRGLAGEYNEQFF.

A few counts support this clone. V is TRBV18 and J is TRBJ1-6; a weak D match, TRBD1 (6 bases). The germline gives CDR1 KGHSH, CDR2 LQKENI. V was trimmed by 2 bases and J by 5 bases, leaving 13 bases between them. The CDR3 sequence is 16 residues long. In nucleotides, the CDR3 is TGTGCCAGCTCACCAAGTGTCGGACAGAATAATTCACCCCTCCACTTT. Protein: CASSPSVGQNNSPLHF.